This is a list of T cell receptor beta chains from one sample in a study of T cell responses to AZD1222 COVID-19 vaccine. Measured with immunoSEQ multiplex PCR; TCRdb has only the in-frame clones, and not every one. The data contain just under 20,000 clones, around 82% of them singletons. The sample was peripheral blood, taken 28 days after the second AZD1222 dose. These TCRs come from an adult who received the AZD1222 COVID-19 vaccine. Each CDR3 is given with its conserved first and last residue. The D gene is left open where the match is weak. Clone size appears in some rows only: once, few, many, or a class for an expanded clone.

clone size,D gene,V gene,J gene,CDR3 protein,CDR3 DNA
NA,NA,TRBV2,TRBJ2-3,CASSQDGSGATDTQYF,TGTGCCAGCAGCCAGGATGGCTCCGGGGCCACAGATACGCAGTATTTT
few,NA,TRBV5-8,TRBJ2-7,CASTNRWGRREQYF,TGTGCCAGCACCAATAGATGGGGACGGCGGGAGCAGTACTTC
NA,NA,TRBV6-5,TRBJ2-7,CASKNRNSYEQYF,TGTGCCAGCAAGAACAGGAACTCCTACGAGCAGTACTTC
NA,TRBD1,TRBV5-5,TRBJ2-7,CASTVSPGTGDYEQYF,TGTGCCAGCACCGTGAGTCCCGGGACAGGGGACTACGAGCAGTACTTC
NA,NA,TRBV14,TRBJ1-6,CASSQSDSSYNSPLHF,TGTGCCAGCAGCCAATCCGACAGCTCCTATAATTCACCCCTCCACTTT
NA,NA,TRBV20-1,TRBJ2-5,CSATETQYF,TGCAGTGCTACAGAGACCCAGTACTTC
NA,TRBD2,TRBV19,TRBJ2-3,CASSIGPSGRYTDTQYF,TGTGCCAGTAGTATAGGTCCTAGCGGGAGATACACAGATACGCAGTATTTT
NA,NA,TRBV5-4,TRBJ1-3,CASSGGQLPGNTIYF,TGTGCCAGCAGCGGTGGACAGTTGCCGGGAAACACCATATATTTT
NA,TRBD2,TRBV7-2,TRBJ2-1,CASSSGLAGRSFF,TGTGCCAGCAGCTCGGGACTAGCGGGCCGAAGTTTCTTC
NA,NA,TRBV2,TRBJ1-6,CASSEALLGRRRSPLHF,TGTGCCAGCAGTGAAGCGCTTCTGGGACGAAGGAGATCACCCCTCCACTTT
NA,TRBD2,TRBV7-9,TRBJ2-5,CASSWESGMETQYF,TGTGCCAGCAGCTGGGAGAGCGGGATGGAGACCCAGTACTTC
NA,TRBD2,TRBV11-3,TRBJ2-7,CASSHTGGAHEQYF,TGTGCCAGCAGCCATACGGGGGGAGCCCACGAGCAGTACTTC
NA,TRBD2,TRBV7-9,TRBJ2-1,CASSYRPGLAGYNEQFF,TGTGCCAGCAGCTATAGGCCGGGACTAGCGGGGTACAATGAGCAGTTCTTC
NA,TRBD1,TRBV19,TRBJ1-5,CASSRDRGGNQPQHF,TGTGCCAGTAGTAGGGACAGGGGTGGCAATCAGCCCCAGCATTTT
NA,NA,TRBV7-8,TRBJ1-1,CASSYTVNTEAFF,TGTGCCAGCAGCTATACAGTGAACACTGAAGCTTTCTTT
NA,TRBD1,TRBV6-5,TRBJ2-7,CASTPPGTGVREQYF,TGTGCCAGCACTCCCCCCGGGACAGGGGTTCGCGAGCAGTACTTC
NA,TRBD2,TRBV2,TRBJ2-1,CASRLAGDNEQFF,TGTGCCAGCAGACTAGCGGGGGACAATGAGCAGTTCTTC
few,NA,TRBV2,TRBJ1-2,CASAGSGGRNYGYTF,TGTGCCAGTGCGGGTAGCGGGGGGCGCAACTATGGCTACACCTTC
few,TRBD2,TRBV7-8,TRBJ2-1,CASSFLAGAFTYNEQFF,TGTGCCAGCAGCTTCCTAGCGGGAGCTTTCACCTACAATGAGCAGTTCTTC
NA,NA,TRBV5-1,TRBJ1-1,CASSLSPGQDTEAFF,TGCGCCAGCAGCTTATCCCCAGGGCAGGACACTGAAGCTTTCTTT
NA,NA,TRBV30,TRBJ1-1,CALTPRGGDTEAFF,TGTGCCCTGACCCCTCGGGGAGGGGACACTGAAGCTTTCTTT
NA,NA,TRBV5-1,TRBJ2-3,CASSLTGPQDTQYF,TGCGCCAGCAGCTTAACAGGACCCCAGGATACGCAGTATTTT
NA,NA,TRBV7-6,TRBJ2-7,CASSLVFRGDEQYF,TGTGCCAGCAGCTTAGTGTTCAGGGGCGACGAGCAGTACTTC
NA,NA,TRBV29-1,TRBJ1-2,CSGMGGHGYTF,TGCAGCGGAATGGGGGGGCATGGCTACACCTTC
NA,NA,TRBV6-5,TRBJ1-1,CASSYSENTEAFF,TGTGCCAGCAGTTACTCAGAGAACACTGAAGCTTTCTTT
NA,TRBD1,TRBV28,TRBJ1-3,CASNSGQVENTIYF,TGTGCCAGCAATTCGGGACAGGTGGAAAACACCATATATTTT
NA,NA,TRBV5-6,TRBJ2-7,CASSQSRYEQYF,TGTGCCAGCAGCCAGAGTCGATACGAGCAGTACTTC
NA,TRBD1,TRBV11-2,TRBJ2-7,CASSRQGLEQYF,TGTGCCAGCAGCAGACAGGGTTTGGAACAGTACTTC
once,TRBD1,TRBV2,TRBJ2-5,CASSEERGLETQYF,TGTGCCAGCAGTGAAGAGAGGGGGCTCGAGACCCAGTACTTC
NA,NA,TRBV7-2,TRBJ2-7,CASSLTGQNSYEQYF,TGTGCCAGCAGCTTGACTGGACAAAACTCCTACGAGCAGTACTTC
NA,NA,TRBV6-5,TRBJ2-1,CASSRQGQQFF,TGTGCCAGCAGCCGCCAGGGTCAGCAGTTCTTC
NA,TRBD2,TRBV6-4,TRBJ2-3,CASSLTSGRGTDTQYF,TGTGCCAGCAGCTTAACTAGCGGGAGAGGGACAGATACGCAGTATTTT
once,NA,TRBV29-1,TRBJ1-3,CSVDRCSGNTIYF,TGCAGCGTTGACAGGTGCTCTGGAAACACCATATATTTT
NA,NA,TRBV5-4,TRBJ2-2,CASSRTLSRELFF,TGTGCCAGCAGCAGAACCTTAAGCCGGGAGCTGTTTTTT
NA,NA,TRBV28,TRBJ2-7,CASSPWGSSYEQYF,TGTGCCAGCAGCCCATGGGGTAGCTCCTACGAGCAGTACTTC
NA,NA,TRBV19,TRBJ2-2,CASSIGTGELFF,TGTGCCAGTAGTATTGGAACCGGGGAGCTGTTTTTT
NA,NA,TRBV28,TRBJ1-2,CASSSNPTYGYTF,TGTGCCAGCAGTTCCAACCCCACCTATGGCTACACCTTC
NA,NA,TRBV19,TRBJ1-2,CASSTPVAGNYGYTF,TGTGCCAGTAGTACGCCGGTGGCGGGGAACTATGGCTACACCTTC
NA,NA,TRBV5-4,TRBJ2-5,CASSLELGQETQYF,TGTGCCAGCAGCTTGGAGTTGGGCCAAGAGACCCAGTACTTC
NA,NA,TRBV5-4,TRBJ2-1,CASSPGEGWPFF,TGTGCCAGCAGCCCTGGAGAGGGTTGGCCGTTCTTC
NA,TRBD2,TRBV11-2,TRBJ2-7,CASSSSGLAGYEQYF,TGTGCCAGCAGCTCCTCGGGACTAGCGGGCTACGAGCAGTACTTC
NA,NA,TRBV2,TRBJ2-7,CASSAGATYEQYF,TGTGCCAGCAGCGCCGGGGCAACCTACGAGCAGTACTTC
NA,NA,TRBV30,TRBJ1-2,CAWTNRWDGYTF,TGTGCCTGGACAAACCGGTGGGATGGCTACACCTTC
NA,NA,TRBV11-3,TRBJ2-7,CASQPWRAYEQYF,TGTGCCAGCCAACCATGGAGGGCCTACGAGCAGTACTTC
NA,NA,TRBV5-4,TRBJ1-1,CASSPTSRAEAFF,TGTGCCAGCAGCCCGACCTCGAGGGCTGAAGCTTTCTTT
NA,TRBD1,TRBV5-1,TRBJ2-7,CASNDRVSYEQYF,TGCGCCAGCAATGACAGGGTTTCCTACGAGCAGTACTTC
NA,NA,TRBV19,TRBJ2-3,CASSTQIVADTQYF,TGTGCCAGTAGTACTCAAATAGTGGCAGATACGCAGTATTTT
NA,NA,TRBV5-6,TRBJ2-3,CASSLFLDIRGTDTQYF,TGTGCCAGCAGCTTGTTCCTGGACATCCGTGGCACAGATACGCAGTATTTT
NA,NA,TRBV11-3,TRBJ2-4,CASSLHTGEGIQYF,TGTGCCAGCAGCTTACACACAGGGGAGGGCATTCAGTACTTC